Included here is one TCR beta chain sequence, with context. This sample was taken from a study of blood T cell repertoires in COVID-19. Only in-frame clones appear in the TCRdb table, and some are missing; sequencing was by immunoSEQ multiplex PCR. The sample holds about 360,000 clones, approximately 80% seen once. From germline, CDR1 is SGHRS and CDR2 YFSETQ. This CDR3 spans 15 amino acids. Trimming cost V 2 bases and J 2 bases, with 13 bases left between them. The receptor was derived from a human donor with acute or convalescent COVID-19. The donor label of this sample is uncertain. V is TRBV5-1 and J is TRBJ2-5; tentative D call: TRBD2 (6 bases). Sequenced input: peripheral blood. Here the CDR3 DNA reads TGCGCCAGCAGCTTTCCGGTAGGGACTCAAGAGACCCAGTACTTC. This sequence encodes CASSFPVGTQETQYF.